Described below is a single T cell receptor beta chain sequence and its context. Germline V lookup: CDR1 SGHTS, CDR2 YDEGEE. The CDR3 extends over 14 amino acids. With V trimmed by 1 base and J by 14 bases, 10 bases remained unmatched. Per the original data handling: How many nucleated cells were present was estimated from reference gene primer amplification. Clones were sequenced by immunoSEQ multiplex PCR, and TCRdb holds only the in-frame ones, with some missing. V and J calls and clone size are those listed in that table; D and trimming were worked out from the DNA. The table includes 250,000 to 350,000 clones, about nine tenths detected once. This specimen belongs to a study of blood T cell repertoires in COVID-19. Overall study: Samples representing acute and convalescent COVID-19 were sourced from the United States, Italy and Spain. T cells, B-cell-depleted T cells, or PBMCs provided the cDNA or gDNA that served as material.

Sequenced material: peripheral blood. The genes are TRBV5-8 and TRBJ2-1; 9 bases are shared with TRBD1. The sequence derives from a man younger than 35 with active or convalescent COVID-19. The CDR3 reads CASSLRAMGTGKFF. DNA of the CDR3: TGTGCCAGCAGCTTGCGCGCGATGGGGACAGGGAAGTTCTTC.